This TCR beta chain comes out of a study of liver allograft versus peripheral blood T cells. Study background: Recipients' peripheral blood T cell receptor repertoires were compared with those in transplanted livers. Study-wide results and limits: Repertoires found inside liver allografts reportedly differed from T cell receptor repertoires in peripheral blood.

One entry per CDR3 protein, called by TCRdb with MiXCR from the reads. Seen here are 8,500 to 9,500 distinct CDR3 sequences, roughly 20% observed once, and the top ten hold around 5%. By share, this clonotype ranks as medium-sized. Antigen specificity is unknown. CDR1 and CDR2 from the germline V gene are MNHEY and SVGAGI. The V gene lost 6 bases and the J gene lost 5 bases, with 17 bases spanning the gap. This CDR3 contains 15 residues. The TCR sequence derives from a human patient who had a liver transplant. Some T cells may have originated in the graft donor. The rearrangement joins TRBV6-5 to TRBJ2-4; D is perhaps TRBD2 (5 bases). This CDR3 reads CASSQTPSRENIQYF. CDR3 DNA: TGTGCCAGCAGCCAAACGCCTTCGAGGGAAAACATTCAGTACTTC.